This T cell receptor (beta chain) was documented in a study of human CD8 memory T cell subsets. Among CD8+ T cells, TPEX were CCR7+ PD-1+ TIGIT+ early memory cells with exhausted-like traits. Enrichment of total CD8+ T cells was achieved using negative magnetic separation. Duplicate approximately 150,000-cell vials of sorted CD8+ T cells per subset supplied the RNA. Regarding the study as a whole: According to Chao1 estimates, stem-like memory T cells seemed more diverse than precursor exhausted T cells were. Stem-like memory T cells matched precursor exhausted T cells in high diversity, which effector memory cells lacked.

It was UMI-labeled 5' RACE by which the TCR beta libraries were made. Reprocessing the 5' RACE reads, TCRdb reports a single entry for every CDR3 protein and omits DNA. The sample table includes several thousand distinct CDR3 sequences. In terms of frequency, this clonotype is medium-sized. The antigen is unknown. Germline V gene lookup returns CDR1 MDHEN and CDR2 SYDVKM. The CDR3 sequence is 16 residues long. Material for sequencing was CD8+ T cells from PBMCs. The clonotype originates from a human donor in good health. V usage is TRBV28 and J usage is TRBJ2-5; TCRdb reports TRBD1, a call that lacks DNA to check it against. CDR3 amino acids: CASSLTGQGKQETQYF.